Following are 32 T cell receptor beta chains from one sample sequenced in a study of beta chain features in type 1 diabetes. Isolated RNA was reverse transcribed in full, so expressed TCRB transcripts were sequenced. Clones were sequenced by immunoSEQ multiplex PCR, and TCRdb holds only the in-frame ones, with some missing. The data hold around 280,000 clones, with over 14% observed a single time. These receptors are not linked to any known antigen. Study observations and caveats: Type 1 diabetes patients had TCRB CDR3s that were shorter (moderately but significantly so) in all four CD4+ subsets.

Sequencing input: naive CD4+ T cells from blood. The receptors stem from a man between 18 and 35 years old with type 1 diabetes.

This CDR3 is CASSLRRETQYF. The CDR3 region has the DNA TGTGCCAGCAGCCTAAGGAGGGAGACCCAGTACTTC. The chain joins TRBV7-9 to TRBJ2-5, with D possibly matching TRBD2 (5 bases). CDR1 is SEHNR and CDR2 is FQNEAQ in the germline V gene (reference sequence). The CDR3 is 12 amino acids. Trimming removed 5 bases at V and 5 bases at J, with 9 bases between.

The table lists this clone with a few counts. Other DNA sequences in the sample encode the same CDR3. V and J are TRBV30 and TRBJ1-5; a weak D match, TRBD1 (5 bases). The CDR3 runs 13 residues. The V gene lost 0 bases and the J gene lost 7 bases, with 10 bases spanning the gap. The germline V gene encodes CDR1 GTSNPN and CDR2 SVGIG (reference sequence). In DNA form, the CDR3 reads TGTGCCTGGAGTGTAAGGCAGGGCCAGCCCCAGCATTTT. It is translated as CAWSVRQGQPQHF.

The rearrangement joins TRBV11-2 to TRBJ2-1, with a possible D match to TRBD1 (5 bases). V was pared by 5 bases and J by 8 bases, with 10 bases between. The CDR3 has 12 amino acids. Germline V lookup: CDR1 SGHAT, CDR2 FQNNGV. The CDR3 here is CASSPPRDEQFF. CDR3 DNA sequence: TGTGCCAGCAGCCCACCCAGGGATGAGCAGTTCTTC. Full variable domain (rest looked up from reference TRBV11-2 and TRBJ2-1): EAGVAQSPRYKIIEKRQSVAFWCNPISGHATLYWYQQILGQGPKLLIQFQNNGVVDDSQLPKDRFSAERLKGVDSTLKIQPAKLEDSAVYLCASSPPRDEQFFGPGTRLTVL.

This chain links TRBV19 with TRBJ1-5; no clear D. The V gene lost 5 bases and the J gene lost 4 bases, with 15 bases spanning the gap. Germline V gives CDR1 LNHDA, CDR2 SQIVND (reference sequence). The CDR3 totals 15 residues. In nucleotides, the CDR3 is TGTGCCAGTAGTTCCGGAGGGTCGGGTAATCAGCCCCAGCATTTT. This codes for CASSSGGSGNQPQHF.

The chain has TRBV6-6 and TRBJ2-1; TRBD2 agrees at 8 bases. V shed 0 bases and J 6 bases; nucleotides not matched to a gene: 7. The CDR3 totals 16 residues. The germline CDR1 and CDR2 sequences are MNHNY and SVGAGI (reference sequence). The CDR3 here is CASSYSGLAEANEQFF. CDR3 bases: TGTGCCAGCAGTTACTCAGGACTAGCAGAGGCCAATGAGCAGTTCTTC.

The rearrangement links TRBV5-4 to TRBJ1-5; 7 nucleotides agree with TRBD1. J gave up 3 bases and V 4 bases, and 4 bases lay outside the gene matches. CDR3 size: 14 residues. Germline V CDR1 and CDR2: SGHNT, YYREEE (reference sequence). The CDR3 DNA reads TGTGCCAGCAGCACACAGGGGATCAATCAGCCCCAGCATTTT. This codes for CASSTQGINQPQHF.

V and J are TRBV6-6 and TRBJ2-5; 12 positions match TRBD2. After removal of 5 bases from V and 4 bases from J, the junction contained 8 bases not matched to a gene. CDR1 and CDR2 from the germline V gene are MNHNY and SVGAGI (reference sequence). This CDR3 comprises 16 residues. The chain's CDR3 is CASSQRTSGMGETQYF. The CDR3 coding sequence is TGTGCCAGCAGTCAGCGGACTAGCGGGATGGGAGAGACCCAGTACTTC.

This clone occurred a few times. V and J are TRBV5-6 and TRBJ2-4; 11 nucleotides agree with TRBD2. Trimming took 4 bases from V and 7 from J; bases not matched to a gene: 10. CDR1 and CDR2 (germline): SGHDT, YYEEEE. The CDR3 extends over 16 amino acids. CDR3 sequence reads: CASSHSGGAKGNIQYF. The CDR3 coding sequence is TGTGCCAGCAGCCATAGCGGGGGGGCCAAGGGGAACATTCAGTACTTC.

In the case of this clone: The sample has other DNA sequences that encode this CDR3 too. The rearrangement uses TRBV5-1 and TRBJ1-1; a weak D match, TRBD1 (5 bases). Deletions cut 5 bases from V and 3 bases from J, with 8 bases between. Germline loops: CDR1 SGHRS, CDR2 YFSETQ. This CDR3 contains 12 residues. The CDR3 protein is CASRGGDTEAFF. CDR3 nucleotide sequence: TGCGCCAGCAGGGGAGGGGACACTGAAGCTTTCTTT.

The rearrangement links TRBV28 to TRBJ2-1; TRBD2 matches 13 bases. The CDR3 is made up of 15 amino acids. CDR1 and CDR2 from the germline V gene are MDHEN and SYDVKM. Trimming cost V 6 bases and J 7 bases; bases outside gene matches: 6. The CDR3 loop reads CASSGPGLAGNEQFF. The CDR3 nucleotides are TGTGCCAGCAGCGGACCGGGACTAGCGGGGAATGAGCAGTTCTTC.

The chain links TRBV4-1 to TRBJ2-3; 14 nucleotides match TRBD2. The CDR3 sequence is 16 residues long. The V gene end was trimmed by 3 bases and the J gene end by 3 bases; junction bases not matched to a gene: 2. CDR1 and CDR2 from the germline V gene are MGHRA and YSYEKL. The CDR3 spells CASSQGTSGSTDTQYF. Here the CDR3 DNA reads TGCGCCAGCAGCCAGGGGACTAGCGGGAGTACAGATACGCAGTATTTT.

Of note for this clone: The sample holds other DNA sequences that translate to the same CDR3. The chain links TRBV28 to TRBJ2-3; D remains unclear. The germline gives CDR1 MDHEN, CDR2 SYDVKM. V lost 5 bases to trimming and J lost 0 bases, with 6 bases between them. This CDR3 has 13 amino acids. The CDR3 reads CASSLTSTDTQYF. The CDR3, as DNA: TGTGCCAGCAGTCTCACAAGCACAGATACGCAGTATTTT.

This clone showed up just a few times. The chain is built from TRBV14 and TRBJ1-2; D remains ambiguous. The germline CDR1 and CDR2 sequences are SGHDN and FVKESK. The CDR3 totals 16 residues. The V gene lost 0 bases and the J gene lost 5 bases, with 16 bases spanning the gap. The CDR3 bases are TGTGCCAGCAGCCAAGATCCGAGGTTGGGTCTATATGGCTACACCTTC. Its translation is CASSQDPRLGLYGYTF. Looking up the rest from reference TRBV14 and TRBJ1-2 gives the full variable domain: EAGVTQFPSHSVIEKGQTVTLRCDPISGHDNLYWYRRVMGKEIKFLLHFVKESKQDESGMPNNRFLAERTGGTYSTLKVQPAELEDSGVYFCASSQDPRLGLYGYTFGSGTRLTVV.

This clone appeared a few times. This CDR3 reads CSGRGTPGSTDTQYF. The DNA for the CDR3 is TGCAGCGGACGAGGGACTCCCGGCTCCACAGATACGCAGTATTTT. V gene TRBV29-1 combines with J gene TRBJ2-3; TRBD2 is a possible D gene (6 bases). The CDR3 covers 15 residues. Germline CDR1 SQVTM, CDR2 ANQGSEA. Trimming pared 7 bases from V and 2 bases from J, leaving 19 bases between.

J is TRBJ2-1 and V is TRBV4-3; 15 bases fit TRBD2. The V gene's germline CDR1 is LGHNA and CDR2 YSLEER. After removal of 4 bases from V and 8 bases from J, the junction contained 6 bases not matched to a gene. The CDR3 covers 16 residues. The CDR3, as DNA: TGCGCCAGCAGCCTCGGACTAGCGGGGGGGCGGTATGAGCAGTTCTTC. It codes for CASSLGLAGGRYEQFF.

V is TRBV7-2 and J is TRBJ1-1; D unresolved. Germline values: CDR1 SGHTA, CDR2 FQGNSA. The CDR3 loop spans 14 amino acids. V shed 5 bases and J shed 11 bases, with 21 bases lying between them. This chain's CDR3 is CASSPGFDITVAFF. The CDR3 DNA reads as TGTGCCAGCAGCCCGGGATTCGACATTACCGTGGCTTTCTTT.

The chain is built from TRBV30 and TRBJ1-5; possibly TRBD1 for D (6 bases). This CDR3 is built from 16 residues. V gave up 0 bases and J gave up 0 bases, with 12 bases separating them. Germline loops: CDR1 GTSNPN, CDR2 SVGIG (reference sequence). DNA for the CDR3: TGTGCCTGGAGTGTACGGGCAGGGGTTAGCAATCAGCCCCAGCATTTT. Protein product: CAWSVRAGVSNQPQHF.

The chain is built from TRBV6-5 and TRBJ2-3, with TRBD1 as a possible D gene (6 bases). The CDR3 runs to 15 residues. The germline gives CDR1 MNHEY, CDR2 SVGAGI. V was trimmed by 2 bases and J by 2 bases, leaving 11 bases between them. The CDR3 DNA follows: TGTGCCAGCAGTTACGGGACAACTCACACAGATACGCAGTATTTT. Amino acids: CASSYGTTHTDTQYF.

The CDR3 reads CASSLPPGIGYEQYF. The CDR3 coding sequence is TGTGCCAGCAGTTTACCCCCAGGGATTGGCTACGAGCAGTACTTC. This chain joins TRBV28 and TRBJ2-7; a possible D gene is TRBD1 (5 bases). Germline assignment: CDR1 MDHEN and CDR2 SYDVKM. V lost 2 bases, J lost 3 bases, and 14 bases lay in between. The CDR3 runs 15 residues.

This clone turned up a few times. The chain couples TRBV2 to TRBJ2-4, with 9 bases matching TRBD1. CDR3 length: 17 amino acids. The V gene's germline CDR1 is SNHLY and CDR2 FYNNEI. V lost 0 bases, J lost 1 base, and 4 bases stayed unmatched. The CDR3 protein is CASSEARDRVAKNIQYF. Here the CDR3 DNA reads TGTGCCAGCAGTGAAGCACGGGACAGGGTTGCCAAAAACATTCAGTACTTC.

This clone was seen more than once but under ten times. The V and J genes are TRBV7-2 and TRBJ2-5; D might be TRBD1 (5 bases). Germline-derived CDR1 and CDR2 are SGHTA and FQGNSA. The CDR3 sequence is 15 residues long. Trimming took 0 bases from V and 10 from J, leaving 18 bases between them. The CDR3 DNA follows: TGTGCCAGCAGCTTAGCTCCTGGCAGGGATAGGGACCAGTACTTC. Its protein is CASSLAPGRDRDQYF. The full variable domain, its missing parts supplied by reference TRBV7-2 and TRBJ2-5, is GAGVSQSPSNKVTEKGKDVELRCDPISGHTALYWYRQSLGQGLEFLIYFQGNSAPDKSGLPSDRFSAERTGGSVSTLTIQRTQQEDSAVYLCASSLAPGRDRDQYFGPGTRLLVL.

Written as DNA, the CDR3 is TGTGCCAGCAGCTTGTCAACCGGGGTTCACACTGAAGCTTTCTTT. It encodes CASSLSTGVHTEAFF. The rearrangement joins TRBV5-4 to TRBJ1-1; D not certain. Trimming took 1 base from V and 3 from J, leaving 13 bases between them. Germline V gene sequence: CDR1 SGHNT, CDR2 YYREEE (reference sequence). This CDR3 comprises 15 residues. Full variable domain (rest looked up from reference TRBV5-4 and TRBJ1-1): ETGVTQSPTHLIKTRGQQVTLRCSSQSGHNTVSWYQQALGQGPQFIFQYYREEENGRGNFPPRFSGLQFPNYSSELNVNALELDDSALYLCASSLSTGVHTEAFFGQGTRLTVV.

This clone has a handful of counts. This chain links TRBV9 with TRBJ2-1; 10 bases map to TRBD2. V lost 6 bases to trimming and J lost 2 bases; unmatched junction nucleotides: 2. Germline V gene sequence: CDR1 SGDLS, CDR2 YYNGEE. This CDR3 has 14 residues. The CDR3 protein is CASKLAGTYNEQFF. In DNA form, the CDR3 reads TGTGCCAGCAAACTAGCGGGGACCTACAATGAGCAGTTCTTC.

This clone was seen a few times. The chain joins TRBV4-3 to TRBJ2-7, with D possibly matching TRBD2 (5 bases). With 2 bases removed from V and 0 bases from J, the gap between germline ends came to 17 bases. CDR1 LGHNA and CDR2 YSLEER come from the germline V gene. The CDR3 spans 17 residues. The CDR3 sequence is CASSQRIWGDSSYEQYF. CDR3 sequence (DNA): TGCGCCAGCAGCCAAAGGATCTGGGGAGATAGCTCCTACGAGCAGTACTTC.

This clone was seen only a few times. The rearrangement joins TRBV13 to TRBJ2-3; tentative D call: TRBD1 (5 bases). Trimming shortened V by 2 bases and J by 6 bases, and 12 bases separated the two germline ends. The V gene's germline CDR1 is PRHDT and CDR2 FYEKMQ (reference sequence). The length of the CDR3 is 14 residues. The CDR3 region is CASSLWGGPDTQYF. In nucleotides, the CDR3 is TGTGCCAGCAGCTTATGGGGCGGACCGGATACGCAGTATTTT.

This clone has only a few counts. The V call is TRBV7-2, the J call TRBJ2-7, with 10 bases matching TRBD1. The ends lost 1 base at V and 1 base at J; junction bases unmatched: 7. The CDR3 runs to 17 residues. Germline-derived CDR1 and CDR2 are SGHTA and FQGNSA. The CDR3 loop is CASSLVPPGQGSYEQYF. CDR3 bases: TGTGCCAGCAGCTTAGTTCCTCCGGGACAGGGGTCCTACGAGCAGTACTTC. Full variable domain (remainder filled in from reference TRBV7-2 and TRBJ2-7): GAGVSQSPSNKVTEKGKDVELRCDPISGHTALYWYRQSLGQGLEFLIYFQGNSAPDKSGLPSDRFSAERTGGSVSTLTIQRTQQEDSAVYLCASSLVPPGQGSYEQYFGPGTRLTVT.

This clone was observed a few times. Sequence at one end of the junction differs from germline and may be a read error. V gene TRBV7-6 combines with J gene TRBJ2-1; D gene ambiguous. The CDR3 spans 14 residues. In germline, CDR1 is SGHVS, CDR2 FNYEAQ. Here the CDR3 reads CASNLGPQSNEQFF. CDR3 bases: TGTGCCAGCAACTTAGGGCCGCAGTCCAATGAGCAGTTCTTC. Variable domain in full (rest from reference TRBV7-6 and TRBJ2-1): GAGVSQSPRYKVTKRGQDVALRCDPISGHVSLYWYRQALGQGPEFLTYFNYEAQQDKSGLPNDRFSAERPEGSISTLTIQRTEQRDSAMYRCASNLGPQSNEQFFGPGTRLTVL.

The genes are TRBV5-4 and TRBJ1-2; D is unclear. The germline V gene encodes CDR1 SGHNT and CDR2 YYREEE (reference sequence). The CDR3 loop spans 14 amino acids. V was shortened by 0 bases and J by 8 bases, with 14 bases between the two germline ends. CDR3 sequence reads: CASSLAGQTRGYTF. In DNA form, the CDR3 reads TGTGCCAGCAGCTTGGCCGGTCAGACCAGGGGCTACACCTTC.

The CDR3 spells CASSQPGGPGANVLTF. In DNA, the CDR3 is TGTGCCAGCAGCCAGCCCGGAGGGCCTGGGGCCAACGTCCTGACTTTC. This sequence joins TRBV9 and TRBJ2-6; tentatively, D is TRBD2 (6 bases). V was pared by 4 bases and J by 2 bases, with 13 bases between. Germline CDR1 is SGDLS and CDR2 is YYNGEE. The CDR3 totals 16 residues. The full variable domain, in which reference TRBV9 and TRBJ2-6 provide the parts outside the CDR3, is DSGVTQTPKHLITATGQRVTLRCSPRSGDLSVYWYQQSLDQGLQFLIQYYNGEERAKGNILERFSAQQFPDLHSELNLSSLELGDSALYFCASSQPGGPGANVLTFGAGSRLTVL.

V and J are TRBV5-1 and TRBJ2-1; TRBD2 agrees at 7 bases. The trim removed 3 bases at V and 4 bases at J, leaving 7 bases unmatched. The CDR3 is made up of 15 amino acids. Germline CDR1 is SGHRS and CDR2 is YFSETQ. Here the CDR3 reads CASSSTSSRYNEQFF. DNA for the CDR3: TGCGCCAGCAGCTCGACTAGCTCGCGATACAATGAGCAGTTCTTC.

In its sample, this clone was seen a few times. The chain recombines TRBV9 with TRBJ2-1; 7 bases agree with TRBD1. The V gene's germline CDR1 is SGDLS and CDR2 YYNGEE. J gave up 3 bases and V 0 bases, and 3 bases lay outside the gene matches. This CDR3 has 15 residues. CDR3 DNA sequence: TGTGCCAGCAGCGTAGCGGGGACAGTCTACAATGAGCAGTTCTTC. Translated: CASSVAGTVYNEQFF.

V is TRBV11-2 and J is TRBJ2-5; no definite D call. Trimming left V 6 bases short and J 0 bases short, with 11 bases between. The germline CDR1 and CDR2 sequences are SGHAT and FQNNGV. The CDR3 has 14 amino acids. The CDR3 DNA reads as TGTGCCAGCAGTCCTAGTTTGTACCAAGAGACCCAGTACTTC. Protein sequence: CASSPSLYQETQYF. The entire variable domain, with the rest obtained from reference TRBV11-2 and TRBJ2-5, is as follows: EAGVAQSPRYKIIEKRQSVAFWCNPISGHATLYWYQQILGQGPKLLIQFQNNGVVDDSQLPKDRFSAERLKGVDSTLKIQPAKLEDSAVYLCASSPSLYQETQYFGPGTRLLVL.